This entry features one TCR beta chain sequence. The antigen is undetermined. The record originates from a study of T cell responses to AZD1222 COVID-19 vaccine. Between the trimmed V and J ends, which lost 5 bases and 4 bases, there was a span of 17 bases. Germline CDR1 SNHLY, CDR2 FYNNEI. The CDR3 loop spans 15 amino acids. Profiled with immunoSEQ multiplex PCR; TCRdb holds only in-frame clones, not every one. The data contain 180,000 or so clones, over 85% of them seen just once; the ten biggest clones take up around 0.98%. General observations from the study: Among spike-specific TCRs, nearly half reportedly target unmutated variant regions.

The sequences come from peripheral blood, collected 28 days after the second dose of the MenACWY control vaccine. The rearrangement joins TRBV2 to TRBJ1-2, with D perhaps matching TRBD1 (5 bases). The TCR was taken from an adult who received the MenACWY meningococcal vaccine as a control. CDR3 in amino acids: CASSLQEAEIYGYTF. The CDR3 DNA sequence: TGTGCCAGCAGTTTACAGGAAGCGGAAATCTATGGCTACACCTTC.